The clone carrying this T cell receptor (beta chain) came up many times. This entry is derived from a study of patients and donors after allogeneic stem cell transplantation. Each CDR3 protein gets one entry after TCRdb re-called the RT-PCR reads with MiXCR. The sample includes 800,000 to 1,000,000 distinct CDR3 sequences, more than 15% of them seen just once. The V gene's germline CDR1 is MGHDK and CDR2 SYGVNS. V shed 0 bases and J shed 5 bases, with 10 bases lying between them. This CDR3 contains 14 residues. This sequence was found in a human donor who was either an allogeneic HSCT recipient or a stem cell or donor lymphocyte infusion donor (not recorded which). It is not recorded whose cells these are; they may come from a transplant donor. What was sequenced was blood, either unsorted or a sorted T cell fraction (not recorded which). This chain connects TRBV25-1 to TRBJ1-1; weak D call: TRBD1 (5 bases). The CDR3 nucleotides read TGTGCCAGCAGTGAATATGGGCAGGGAACTGAAGCTTTCTTT. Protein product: CASSEYGQGTEAFF.